Shown below are 17 T cell receptor beta chains from a single sample sequenced in a study of blood T cell repertoires in COVID-19. Some clones are missing from TCRdb's copy, which holds only in-frame ones; the method was immunoSEQ multiplex PCR. The sample has some 130,000 clones, 84% seen once; the top ten hold around 12%. Source material: peripheral blood. The receptors derive from a woman in her twenties or thirties who had recovered from COVID-19.

V usage is TRBV19 and J usage is TRBJ1-1, with D tentatively TRBD1 (5 bases). Trimming removed 4 bases at V and 1 base at J, with 7 bases between. The CDR3 extends over 13 amino acids. Looked up from germline, CDR1 is LNHDA and CDR2 is SQIVND (reference sequence). Here the CDR3 DNA reads TGTGCCAGTAGTACGGGGGGGAACACTGAAGCTTTCTTT. It translates to CASSTGGNTEAFF.

This clone has a single count. This sequence joins TRBV18 and TRBJ1-2; TRBD1 agrees at 8 bases. CDR1 is KGHSH, CDR2 LQKENI, per germline. CDR3 length: 17 residues. J gave up 7 bases and V 2 bases, and 15 bases lay outside the gene matches. DNA for the CDR3: TGTGCCAGCTCACCATTTTCTGTTCAGGGGGCTACTGTTGGCTACACCTTC. Its translation: CASSPFSVQGATVGYTF.

As for this clone: Other DNA sequences in this specimen translate into the identical CDR3. The chain combines TRBV12-3 or TRBV12-4 with TRBJ1-1; D perhaps matches TRBD1 (6 bases). V shed 2 bases and J shed 5 bases, with 6 bases lying between them. This CDR3 spans 12 amino acids. CDR3: CASSLRGTEAFF. The CDR3, as DNA: TGTGCCAGCAGTTTAAGGGGGACTGAAGCTTTCTTT.

The chain carries TRBV6-5 and TRBJ1-2; 7 bases agree with TRBD1. The V gene end was trimmed by 5 bases and the J gene end by 3 bases; junction bases not matched to a gene: 6. The V gene's germline CDR1 is MNHEY and CDR2 SVGAGI. This CDR3 contains 14 residues. CDR3 DNA: TGTGCCAGCAGTCTCCCGGGACAGTACTATGGCTACACCTTC. The encoded protein is CASSLPGQYYGYTF.

This sequence joins TRBV16 and TRBJ1-2; D unclear. The V gene's germline CDR1 is KGHSY and CDR2 FQNENV. The CDR3 runs to 13 residues. V gave up 8 bases and J gave up 5 bases, with 15 bases separating them. The CDR3 spells CASCASNLYGYTF. For the CDR3, the DNA is TGTGCCAGCTGTGCGAGCAATCTTTATGGCTACACCTTC.

The rearrangement uses TRBV4-1 and TRBJ2-7; TRBD2 matches at 7 bases. This CDR3 comprises 16 residues. Looked up from germline, CDR1 is MGHRA and CDR2 is YSYEKL. V lost 1 base and J lost 1; bases outside the gene matches: 7. The CDR3 DNA is TGCGCCAGCAGCCAAGTTTCGGGGGGTACATCCTACGAGCAGTACTTC. Protein sequence: CASSQVSGGTSYEQYF.

The chain links TRBV18 to TRBJ1-1, with D perhaps TRBD1 (6 bases). V was pared by 4 bases and J by 1 base, with 13 bases between. The length of the CDR3 is 15 residues. CDR1 and CDR2 (germline): KGHSH, LQKENI. The CDR3 DNA reads TGTGCCAGCTCACTCGGACAGTCTAAGAACACTGAAGCTTTCTTT. This gives the protein CASSLGQSKNTEAFF.

This rearrangement joins TRBV5-1 to TRBJ2-3, with D possibly TRBD1 on 6 matching bases. CDR1 SGHRS and CDR2 YFSETQ come from the germline V gene. This CDR3 spans 14 amino acids. V shed 2 bases and J shed 2 bases, with 9 bases lying between them. CDR3 loop: CASSLNRATDTQYF. The DNA of the CDR3 is TGCGCCAGCAGCTTAAACAGGGCCACAGATACGCAGTATTTT.

The chain joins TRBV27 to TRBJ1-1, with TRBD1 matching over 11 bases. This CDR3 comprises 15 residues. The V gene end was trimmed by 2 bases and the J gene end by 4 bases; junction bases not matched to a gene: 3. Germline values: CDR1 MNHEY, CDR2 SMNVEV (reference sequence). The CDR3 DNA reads TGTGCCAGCAGTTTACAGGGGACAGGGGGCACTGAAGCTTTCTTT. This translates into CASSLQGTGGTEAFF.

This clone was observed a handful of times. Here the CDR3 reads CSVEDGQGDSTGELFF. CDR3 sequence (DNA): TGCAGCGTTGAAGACGGGCAGGGTGATAGCACCGGGGAGCTGTTTTTT. The chain couples TRBV29-1 to TRBJ2-2; a weak D match, TRBD1 (5 bases). With 0 bases removed from V and 4 bases from J, the gap between germline ends came to 15 bases. In germline, CDR1 is SQVTM, CDR2 ANQGSEA. This CDR3 has 16 residues.

The rearrangement uses TRBV7-9 and TRBJ2-7, with 9 positions matching TRBD1. The CDR3 is 15 residues long. Germline V gene data show CDR1 as SEHNR and CDR2 as FQNEAQ (reference sequence). With V trimmed by 2 bases and J by 2 bases, 4 bases remained unmatched. In nucleotides, the CDR3 is TGTGCCAGCAGCTTAAAGGGACAGGGACCCTACGAGCAGTACTTC. This gives the protein CASSLKGQGPYEQYF.

The J gene is TRBJ1-2, the V gene TRBV5-1, with 7 bases matching TRBD1. V lost 4 bases and J lost 8; bases outside the gene matches: 11. Germline V gives CDR1 SGHRS, CDR2 YFSETQ. The CDR3 has 14 amino acids. The CDR3 DNA reads TGCGCCAGCAGCCCCCGACAGGGCCAGGGCGGCTACACCTTC. It is translated as CASSPRQGQGGYTF. The full variable domain, rest sourced from reference TRBV5-1 and TRBJ1-2, is KAGVTQTPRYLIKTRGQQVTLSCSPISGHRSVSWYQQTPGQGLQFLFEYFSETQRNKGNFPGRFSGRQFSNSRSEMNVSTLELGDSALYLCASSPRQGQGGYTFGSGTRLTVV.

This clone has just a few counts. V is TRBV27 and J is TRBJ1-4; weak D call: TRBD1 (6 bases). Germline V gives CDR1 MNHEY, CDR2 SMNVEV (reference sequence). V was pared by 6 bases and J by 0 bases, with 11 bases between. The CDR3 covers 15 residues. The CDR3 DNA reads TGTGCCAGCAGCCCTGGGGGCGCAACTAATGAAAAACTGTTTTTT. Protein: CASSPGGATNEKLFF.

The chain couples TRBV5-6 to TRBJ1-6; no clear D gene. This CDR3 comprises 13 residues. Per the germline V gene, CDR1 is SGHDT and CDR2 is YYEEEE. Trimming stripped 4 bases from V and 6 bases from J, with 8 bases between. The CDR3 DNA reads as TGTGCCAGCAGCCCTGGGAGTAATTCACCCCTCCACTTT. It is translated as CASSPGSNSPLHF.

This chain links TRBV6-1 with TRBJ2-1; D is unclear. The germline V and J ends were trimmed by 6 bases and 8 bases, with 14 bases remaining between them. The CDR3 sequence is 13 residues long. From germline, CDR1 is MNHNS and CDR2 SASEGT. This chain's CDR3 is CASSAWSQDEQFF. CDR3 coding DNA: TGTGCCAGCAGCGCTTGGTCGCAGGATGAGCAGTTCTTC.

V and J are TRBV14 and TRBJ2-7; 10 nucleotides agree with TRBD1. Per the germline V gene, CDR1 is SGHDN and CDR2 is FVKESK. V gave up 4 bases and J gave up 5 bases; unmatched junction bases: 5. The CDR3 covers 14 residues. The CDR3 loop reads CASSLGQGFNEQYF. CDR3 in DNA: TGTGCCAGCAGCCTGGGACAGGGGTTCAACGAGCAGTACTTC.

The chain joins TRBV27 to TRBJ1-5; D remains ambiguous. This CDR3 is built from 12 residues. CDR1 MNHEY and CDR2 SMNVEV come from the germline V gene (reference sequence). The V end was cut by 4 bases, the J end by 3 bases, with 4 bases between. The CDR3 protein is CASSSYNQPQHF. The CDR3 DNA is TGTGCCAGCAGTTCCTACAATCAGCCCCAGCATTTT.